A single sample is the source of the 13 T cell receptor beta chains below, sequenced in a study of tumor and adjacent non-tumor tissue in lung cancer. The template was RNA from unsorted bulk tissue. More than 3 cm separated this lung sample from the edge of the tumor. A modified ARM-PCR protocol with three rounds of nested PCR amplified TCRbeta. TCRdb itself ran the multiplex PCR reads through MiXCR, one entry per CDR3 protein. The top ten hold around 40% of the sample, which has some 80,000 distinct CDR3 sequences, just over 75% seen once. Sequencing was performed on distant non-tumor lung tissue. The receptors come from a man in his 70s with non-small cell lung cancer.

As to this clonotype: As the CDR3 is not closed by the conserved phenylalanine or tryptophan, this likely results from a read error. The CDR3 sequence: CVSSLLGTGVAGELFS. CDR3 bases: TGTGTCAGCAGCTTACTGGGCACAGGGGTTGCCGGAGAGCTGTTTTCT. The chain is built from TRBV11-2 and TRBJ2-2, with 7 bases identical to TRBD1. Germline CDR1 reads SGHAT; CDR2 reads FQNNGV. This CDR3 contains 16 residues.

Worth noting for this clonotype: A read error may produce the germline difference seen at one junction end. The chain links TRBV12-3 or TRBV12-4 to TRBJ2-5, with D possibly being TRBD2 (5 bases). This CDR3 region has 15 residues. CDR3 in amino acids: CASNGLAGVVETHYF. CDR3 bases: TGTGCCAGCAACGGGCTAGCTGGAGTGGTGGAGACCCATTACTTC.

Comment on this clonotype: At one of its ends the junction is not consistent with the germline gene, which may arise from a read error. The gene calls are TRBV4-3 and TRBJ2-7, with D perhaps TRBD2 (7 bases). The CDR3 contains 16 residues. CDR1 and CDR2 from the germline V gene are LGHNA and YSLEER. The CDR3 region has the DNA TGCGCCAGCACCCAAGATTCCGGGGGGACACCATATGAGCAGTACTTC. Amino acid sequence: CASTQDSGGTPYEQYF.

In its sample, this clonotype was seen once. Germline and junction disagree at one end, which may indicate a read error. The chain has TRBV4-2 and TRBJ2-1; 7 nucleotides match TRBD1. CDR3 length: 16 amino acids. CDR1 is LGHNA and CDR2 is YNFKEQ in the germline V gene. The CDR3 bases are TGTGCCCGCAGCCAAGAATCAGGGGGATCGTACAATGAGCAGTTATTC. This encodes CARSQESGGSYNEQLF.

This clonotype was seen a handful of times. The DNA of the CDR3 is TGTGCCAGCAGCTTATTTCAGGGAAGATCATATGAGCAGTTCTTC. As protein: CASSLFQGRSYEQFF. V gene TRBV11-3 combines with J gene TRBJ2-1; TRBD1 might be the D (5 bases). Trimming removed 2 bases at V and 8 bases at J, with 16 bases between. Germline lookup yields CDR1 SGHNT and CDR2 YENEEA. This CDR3 comprises 15 residues.

The rearrangement links TRBV20-1 to TRBJ2-3, with D uncertain. The J call may be in error: the DNA end matches TRBJ1-5 better. Per the germline V gene, CDR1 is DFQATT and CDR2 is SNEGSKA (reference sequence). The CDR3 is 14 amino acids. For the CDR3, the DNA is TGCAGTGCCGCAGTAGCGGGAGGCGAAGATACGCAGCATTTT. Translated, it gives CSAAVAGGEDTQHF.

The chain is built from TRBV6-5 and TRBJ1-2, with unresolved D. Germline V CDR1 and CDR2: MNHEY, SVGAGI. The CDR3 runs 12 residues. V was clipped by 10 bases and J by 6 bases, with 15 bases between them. CDR3 sequence reads: CANFVGLDGYTF. CDR3 in DNA: TGTGCCAACTTTGTTGGATTGGATGGCTACACCTTC.

Notes on this clonotype: At one end, the junction sequence differs from germline, possibly due to a read error. This chain links TRBV6-1 with TRBJ1-4; 10 nucleotides agree with TRBD1. This CDR3 is 14 amino acids long. Germline values: CDR1 MNHNS, CDR2 SASEGT. CDR3 coding DNA: TGTGCCAGCAGTGTAGGACAGGGGGATGAAAAAGTGTTTTTT. Its translation is CASSVGQGDEKVFF.

Comments on this clonotype: An end of the junction differs from the germline gene, which may be a read error. This sequence joins TRBV10-3 and TRBJ1-4; perhaps TRBD1 as D (5 bases). Germline V lookup: CDR1 ENHRY, CDR2 SYGVKD. The CDR3 has 11 residues. CDR3 coding DNA: TGTGCCATCGGTGAAGGGGAAAAACTGTTATTT. Protein sequence: CAIGEGEKLLF.

On this clonotype: Compared with germline, one end of the junction differs, possibly owing to a read error. The genes are TRBV11-2 and TRBJ2-1; a weak D match, TRBD2 (6 bases). Looked up from germline, CDR1 is SGHAT and CDR2 is FQNNGV. This CDR3 is 14 amino acids long. CDR3 nucleotides: TGTGCCAGCAGCTTAGATAGGGGCGGGGAGGCCCAGCTCTTC. Amino acid sequence: CASSLDRGGEAQLF.

V usage is TRBV27 and J usage is TRBJ1-1; 8 nucleotides align to TRBD1. The germline V gene encodes CDR1 MNHEY and CDR2 SMNVEV (reference sequence). There are 17 residues in the CDR3. The V gene end was trimmed by 5 bases and the J gene end by 0 bases; junction bases not matched to a gene: 11. CDR3 sequence: CASSAWDRRTMNTEAFF. The CDR3 DNA follows: TGTGCCAGCAGTGCCTGGGACAGGAGAACTATGAACACTGAAGCTTTCTTT.

In the case of this clonotype: The junction departs from germline at one end; a sequencing error may be responsible. V gene TRBV6-1 combines with J gene TRBJ2-2; 9 bases are a match to TRBD2. The CDR3 runs to 15 residues. Germline V gene lookup returns CDR1 MNHNS and CDR2 SASEGT. In nucleotides, the CDR3 is TGTGCCAGCAGCGAATTTAGCGGGAGAATCGGGGTGCTGTTTTTT. Its translation: CASSEFSGRIGVLFF.

As to this clonotype: With a much larger clone just one base away, this may be a read error. The chain couples TRBV29-1 to TRBJ1-2; maybe TRBD1 (6 bases). CDR1 and CDR2 from the germline V gene are SQVTM and ANQGSEA. The CDR3 has 13 residues. CDR3 region: CSVLGWGLYDYTF. Here the CDR3 DNA reads TGCAGCGTTCTTGGGTGGGGGCTCTATGACTACACCTTC.